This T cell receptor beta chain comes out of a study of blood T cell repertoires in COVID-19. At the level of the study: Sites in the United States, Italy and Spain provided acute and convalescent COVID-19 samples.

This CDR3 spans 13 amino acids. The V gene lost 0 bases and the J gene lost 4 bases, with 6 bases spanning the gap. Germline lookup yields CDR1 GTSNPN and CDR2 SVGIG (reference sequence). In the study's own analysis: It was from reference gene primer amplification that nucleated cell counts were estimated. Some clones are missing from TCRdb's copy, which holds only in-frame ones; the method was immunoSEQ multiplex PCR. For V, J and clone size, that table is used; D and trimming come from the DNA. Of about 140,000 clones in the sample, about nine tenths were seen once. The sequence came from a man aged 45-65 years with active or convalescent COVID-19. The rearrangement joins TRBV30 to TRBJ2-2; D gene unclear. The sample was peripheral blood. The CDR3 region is CAWSVEVTGELFF. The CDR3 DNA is TGTGCCTGGAGTGTCGAGGTCACCGGGGAGCTGTTTTTT.